This T cell receptor (beta chain) was captured in a study of T-cell memory formation after mild COVID-19. Study results and caveats: Clones contracting over day 15 to 85 were CD4/CD8 balanced, with later expanders leaning CD4+. Second-wave clones reaching peak frequency on day 37 lacked confirmed SARS-CoV-2 specificity. Cross-reactive memory seemingly joined, as some responding clones were found in pre-infection memory.

This clonotype was found many times. Its antigen is as yet unknown. 5'RACE primed from the constant segment yielded TCR alpha and TCR beta cDNA libraries bearing sample barcodes and UMIs. In TCRdb, the 5' RACE reads were re-called with MiXCR into one record per CDR3 protein. The profile covers about 170,000 distinct CDR3 sequences, with approximately 12% appearing a single time and approximately 3.5% taken by the ten largest. Trimming removed 2 bases from V and 2 bases from J, with 7 bases in between. The V gene's germline CDR1 is MNHNY and CDR2 SVGAGI (reference sequence). The CDR3 loop spans 13 amino acids.

The sequenced sample was PBMCs or a T cell subset sorted from them (not recorded which). The chain joins TRBV6-6 to TRBJ2-7; the D is unclear. This clonotype was obtained from a man aged 18 to 30 who had mild COVID-19 (a few samples of this study predate the infection). Cell type and time point are not known. CDR3 in amino acids: CASSYLHAYEQYV. CDR3 in DNA: TGTGCCAGCAGTTACCTCCACGCCTACGAGCAGTACGTC.